The clone carrying this T cell receptor (beta chain) has just a few counts. The data originate from a study of metastatic and nonmetastatic thyroid tumors. As for the study in general: Malignant and benign thyroid patients had repertoires compared in peripheral blood and tumor or nodule tissue.

The germline V gene has CDR1 MNHNS and CDR2 SASEGT. Trimming took 1 base from V and 9 from J; bases not matched to a gene: 3. CDR3 size: 15 residues. TCRdb redid the clone calls on the PCR reads using MiXCR. The repertoire holds more than 20,000 clones, with roughly 36% as singletons. Nobody among the patients had been given any treatment before thyroid surgery. This TCR derives from a male donor with papillary thyroid cancer or a benign thyroid nodule (not recorded which). Some clones in this sample may be carry-over from other donors' samples. Sequenced: blood. The chain carries TRBV6-1 and TRBJ1-6; 10 positions match TRBD1. CDR3 DNA sequence: TGTGCCAGCAGTGAAGGGGACAGGGGTAGTTCACCCCTCCACTTT. This sequence encodes CASSEGDRGSSPLHF.